This entry lists 32 T cell receptor beta chains sequenced from one sample in a study of early T cells in non-severe SARS-CoV-2 infection. TCRdb re-called the 5' RACE reads with MiXCR, one entry per CDR3 protein. The sample holds 45,000 to 75,000 distinct CDR3 sequences, 10% to 15% seen once. Sequencing was performed on whole blood. The origin of the receptors is an adult who was a healthcare worker with PCR-confirmed SARS-CoV-2 infection or an uninfected control (not recorded which).

This clonotype was seen repeatedly, ten times or more. V is TRBV11-2 and J is TRBJ2-1; D not resolved. Germline V gives CDR1 SGHAT, CDR2 FQNNGV. V was cut by 6 bases and J by 5 bases, with 17 bases left in between. The CDR3 has 15 amino acids. The CDR3 sequence: CASRRSGRPDNEQFF. The DNA for the CDR3 is TGTGCCAGCAGACGAAGTGGACGGCCCGACAATGAGCAGTTCTTC.

The chain links TRBV3-1 to TRBJ2-2; tentative D call: TRBD2 (6 bases). The CDR3 is 15 residues long. Trimming took 4 bases from V and 7 from J, leaving 16 bases between them. Germline V CDR1 and CDR2: LGHDT, YNNKEL (reference sequence). The CDR3 nucleotides are TGTGCCAGCAGCCCAGGTCCCGGGAGTGGCGGGGAGCTGTTTTTT. Its translation is CASSPGPGSGGELFF.

This clonotype was found many times. V and J are TRBV19 and TRBJ1-2; possibly TRBD1 for D (5 bases). The CDR3 is made up of 14 amino acids. V dropped 3 bases and J dropped 4 bases, with 12 bases sitting between them. Germline V gives CDR1 LNHDA, CDR2 SQIVND (reference sequence). The chain's CDR3 is CASSILQATYGYTF. DNA for the CDR3: TGTGCCAGTAGTATTCTACAGGCGACCTATGGCTACACCTTC.

The genes are TRBV28 and TRBJ1-5; no definite D call. The V and J ends lost 5 bases and 0 bases respectively, with 20 bases between them. The CDR3 contains 18 residues. CDR1 is MDHEN and CDR2 is SYDVKM in the germline V gene. The DNA of the CDR3 is TGTGCCAGCAGTCCGACACTACAGCGCATACATAGCAATCAGCCCCAGCATTTT. Translated, it gives CASSPTLQRIHSNQPQHF. The full variable domain, with the rest looked up from reference TRBV28 and TRBJ1-5, is DVKVTQSSRYLVKRTGEKVFLECVQDMDHENMFWYRQDPGLGLRLIYFSYDVKMKEKGDIPEGYSVSREKKERFSLILESASTNQTSMYLCASSPTLQRIHSNQPQHFGDGTRLSIL.

This clonotype came up many times. V and J are TRBV6-1 and TRBJ2-1; D might be TRBD1 (6 bases). This CDR3 comprises 15 residues. Germline CDR1 is MNHNS and CDR2 is SASEGT. V was shortened by 7 bases and J by 4 bases, with 17 bases between the two germline ends. CDR3 sequence reads: CASNLGQASYNEQFF. CDR3 in DNA: TGTGCCAGCAACCTGGGACAAGCGAGTTACAATGAGCAGTTCTTC.

In this sample, this clonotype turned up a few times. The gene calls are TRBV6-2 or TRBV6-3 and TRBJ2-3; no clear D gene. Germline CDR1 MNHEY, CDR2 SVGEGT. V was pared by 6 bases and J by 4 bases, with 26 bases between. This CDR3 has 18 residues. The CDR3 DNA reads TGTGCCAGCAGCCAACCCACACCGACTCGGCTAGACTCAGATACGCAGTATTTT. Translating gives CASSQPTPTRLDSDTQYF.

This clonotype showed up many times. The chain carries TRBV7-9 and TRBJ2-1, with TRBD2 matching over 10 bases. Losses at the gene ends were 4 bases for V and 8 bases for J; bases not matched to a gene: 11. The germline V gene encodes CDR1 SEHNR and CDR2 FQNEAQ (reference sequence). The CDR3 runs 16 residues. The CDR3 bases are TGTGCCAGCAGCTCCTTCCCTAGCGGGGGTAAGGATGAGCAGTTCTTC. Translated: CASSSFPSGGKDEQFF.

This clonotype has just a few counts. The chain recombines TRBV13 with TRBJ2-5; 8 bases match TRBD2. The CDR3 is 16 residues long. V shed 2 bases, J shed 4 bases, and the junction held 9 bases outside the gene matches. The germline CDR1 and CDR2 sequences are PRHDT and FYEKMQ (reference sequence). CDR3 loop: CASSLKVGLAGETQYF. CDR3 nucleotide sequence: TGTGCCAGCAGCTTAAAGGTCGGCCTAGCGGGAGAGACCCAGTACTTC.

Ten or more counts support this clonotype. V gene TRBV7-3 combines with J gene TRBJ2-3, with unresolved D. CDR3 length equals 13 residues. V gave up 4 bases and J gave up 4 bases, with 9 bases separating them. In germline, CDR1 is SGHTA, CDR2 FQGTGA. For the CDR3, the DNA is TGTGCCAGCAGCTCCCACGACCCAGATACGCAGTATTTT. It translates to CASSSHDPDTQYF.

This sequence joins TRBV5-1 and TRBJ2-7; D unclear. Trimming took 4 bases from V and 3 from J, leaving 17 bases between them. CDR3 length: 15 residues. The V gene's germline CDR1 is SGHRS and CDR2 YFSETQ. In DNA, the CDR3 is TGCGCCAGCAGCCTCCGGGCAAACCAAAACTACGAGCAGTACTTC. This gives the protein CASSLRANQNYEQYF.

The V and J genes are TRBV4-2 and TRBJ2-2, with D possibly TRBD1 on 6 matching bases. Trimming left V 1 base short and J 3 bases short, with 12 bases between. CDR3 length equals 16 residues. In germline, CDR1 is LGHNA, CDR2 YNFKEQ. Here the CDR3 DNA reads TGTGCCAGCAGCCAAGTAGGGGGAAGAGACACCGGGGAGCTGTTTTTT. Protein sequence: CASSQVGGRDTGELFF.

V usage is TRBV2 and J usage is TRBJ2-3; 7 bases line up with TRBD2. Germline assignment: CDR1 SNHLY and CDR2 FYNNEI. V gave up 5 bases and J gave up 2 bases; unmatched junction bases: 1. The CDR3 has 13 amino acids. DNA of the CDR3: TGTGCCAGCAGTCGGGACTACACAGATACGCAGTATTTT. Its protein product is CASSRDYTDTQYF.

The chain is built from TRBV29-1 and TRBJ2-1; tentatively, D is TRBD1 or TRBD2 (5 bases each). V gave up 7 bases and J gave up 4 bases, with 11 bases separating them. The CDR3 runs to 12 residues. The germline CDR1 and CDR2 sequences are SQVTM and ANQGSEA. The CDR3 DNA reads TGCAGCGCAAGGGACGGATACAATGAGCAGTTCTTC. Protein: CSARDGYNEQFF.

This chain uses TRBV6-5 with TRBJ2-2; D remains ambiguous. This CDR3 has 13 amino acids. CDR1 and CDR2 from the germline V gene are MNHEY and SVGAGI. Between the trimmed V and J ends, which lost 8 bases and 8 bases, there was a span of 15 bases. This chain's CDR3 is CASRGVLTGELFF. DNA for the CDR3: TGTGCCAGCCGTGGGGTTTTAACTGGGGAGCTGTTTTTT.

The chain recombines TRBV28 with TRBJ2-7; no reliable D call. Germline CDR1 MDHEN, CDR2 SYDVKM. There are 11 residues in the CDR3. The V and J ends lost 2 bases and 10 bases respectively, with 9 bases between them. CDR3 sequence (DNA): TGTGCCAGCAGTTTAAGGGCAGTCCAGTACTTC. Its translation is CASSLRAVQYF.

In this sample, this clonotype turned up a few times. V is TRBV12-3 or TRBV12-4 and J is TRBJ1-3, with D uncertain. Trimming removed 3 bases at V and 2 bases at J, with 2 bases between. The CDR3 contains 12 residues. The CDR3 region is CASSFAGNTIYF. DNA of the CDR3: TGTGCCAGCAGTTTTGCTGGAAACACCATATATTTT.

This clonotype has more than one count but fewer than ten. The V gene is TRBV5-1, the J gene TRBJ1-1; 8 bases map to TRBD1. In germline, CDR1 is SGHRS, CDR2 YFSETQ. The CDR3 is 15 amino acids. J gave up 1 base and V 2 bases, and 4 bases lay outside the gene matches. CDR3 nucleotide sequence: TGCGCCAGCAGCTTTCAGGGGGCGCAGAACACTGAAGCTTTCTTT. Translation: CASSFQGAQNTEAFF.

This clonotype came up a few times. The genes are TRBV7-2 and TRBJ1-4, with D unresolved. The CDR3 has 13 residues. The V and J ends lost 3 bases and 14 bases respectively, with 16 bases between them. CDR1 and CDR2 (germline): SGHTA, FQGNSA. CDR3 bases: TGTGCCAGCAGCTTCGCCGCCGCGGAGCAGCTGTTTTTT. Encoded protein: CASSFAAAEQLFF.

The table lists this clonotype with many counts. The chain employs TRBV3-1 and TRBJ2-7; 11 positions match TRBD1. The V gene end was trimmed by 1 base and the J gene end by 2 bases; junction bases not matched to a gene: 1. The CDR3 runs 15 residues. CDR1 is LGHDT, CDR2 YNNKEL, per germline (reference sequence). CDR3 nucleotides: TGTGCCAGCAGCCAAGTGGGACAGGGGGCCTACGAGCAGTACTTC. Its translation is CASSQVGQGAYEQYF.

As DNA, the CDR3 is TGTGCCAGCAGCCTTCGGGACAGGGGCAATACCGAGCAGTACTTC. The encoded protein is CASSLRDRGNTEQYF. The genes are TRBV9 and TRBJ2-7, with 10 bases fitting TRBD1. This CDR3 comprises 15 residues. V shed 4 bases and J 6 bases; nucleotides not matched to a gene: 10. From germline, CDR1 is SGDLS and CDR2 YYNGEE. Full variable domain (remainder filled in from reference TRBV9 and TRBJ2-7): DSGVTQTPKHLITATGQRVTLRCSPRSGDLSVYWYQQSLDQGLQFLIQYYNGEERAKGNILERFSAQQFPDLHSELNLSSLELGDSALYFCASSLRDRGNTEQYFGPGTRLTVT.

This clonotype has only a few counts. This sequence joins TRBV20-1 and TRBJ1-5; no firm D call. The CDR3 runs to 14 residues. Deletions cut 5 bases from V and 2 bases from J, with 13 bases between. Germline loops: CDR1 DFQATT, CDR2 SNEGSKA (reference sequence). The CDR3 DNA sequence: TGCAGTGCTTACCCAGGTCTGGGCAATCAGCCCCAGCATTTT. Translation: CSAYPGLGNQPQHF.

This clonotype occurred many times. The gene calls are TRBV2 and TRBJ2-4; a possible D gene is TRBD1 (6 bases). V lost 6 bases, J lost 2 bases, and 11 bases lay in between. The CDR3 totals 14 residues. The germline V gene has CDR1 SNHLY and CDR2 FYNNEI. The CDR3 DNA follows: TGTGCCAGCAGCGCCGGGACATCCAAAAACATTCAGTACTTC. This codes for CASSAGTSKNIQYF.

This clonotype was counted a few times. The chain recombines TRBV28 with TRBJ1-5; 8 bases agree with TRBD1. Germline trimming cut 6 bases from V and 1 base from J; bases unmatched to any gene: 5. Germline assignment: CDR1 MDHEN and CDR2 SYDVKM. CDR3 length equals 15 residues. This chain's CDR3 is CASSSDRGSNQPQHF. CDR3 coding DNA: TGTGCCAGCAGCAGTGACAGGGGAAGCAATCAGCCCCAGCATTTT.

This clonotype was observed a few times. The rearrangement links TRBV29-1 to TRBJ1-2; D is ambiguous. This CDR3 spans 14 amino acids. The V and J ends lost 4 bases and 0 bases respectively, with 12 bases between them. CDR1 SQVTM and CDR2 ANQGSEA come from the germline V gene. CDR3 residues: CSVVRVKSNYGYTF. DNA for the CDR3: TGCAGCGTTGTCCGGGTAAAATCTAACTATGGCTACACCTTC.

As to this clonotype: At one boundary the junction diverges from the germline segment, which might be a read error. The rearrangement joins TRBV6-1 to TRBJ1-1, with 8 bases lining up with TRBD1. The CDR3 consists of 13 residues. Germline-derived CDR1 and CDR2 are MNHNS and SASEGT. CDR3 in amino acids: CTSADRGNTEAFF. The CDR3 DNA follows: TGTACCAGCGCTGACAGGGGGAACACTGAAGCTTTCTTT.

The V call is TRBV7-2, the J call TRBJ2-1; D unresolved. Trimming pared 5 bases from V and 8 bases from J, leaving 19 bases between. The CDR3 is 15 residues long. Germline assignment: CDR1 SGHTA and CDR2 FQGNSA. The CDR3 nucleotides are TGTGCCAGCAGCCTAAACTTCTTGTCAGTTGATGAGCAGTTCTTC. Protein: CASSLNFLSVDEQFF.

V usage is TRBV20-1 and J usage is TRBJ2-5; D is unresolved. Trimming shortened V by 4 bases and J by 2 bases, and 8 bases separated the two germline ends. Germline V CDR1 and CDR2: DFQATT, SNEGSKA (reference sequence). This CDR3 contains 12 residues. CDR3 residues: CSAKAQQETQYF. In DNA, the CDR3 is TGCAGTGCTAAGGCACAGCAAGAGACCCAGTACTTC.

CDR3 nucleotide sequence: TGTGCCAGCAAGGTCAGGGGGGAAGCTAATTCACCCCTCCACTTT. Its translation is CASKVRGEANSPLHF. The chain uses TRBV11-2 and TRBJ1-6, with TRBD1 identical over 7 bases. From germline, CDR1 is SGHAT and CDR2 FQNNGV. The V segment lost 7 bases and the J segment 6 bases; nucleotides outside the gene matches: 9. The CDR3 runs 15 residues. The whole variable domain, filled in from reference TRBV11-2 and TRBJ1-6, reads EAGVAQSPRYKIIEKRQSVAFWCNPISGHATLYWYQQILGQGPKLLIQFQNNGVVDDSQLPKDRFSAERLKGVDSTLKIQPAKLEDSAVYLCASKVRGEANSPLHFGNGTRLTVT.

This clonotype turned up a few times. V is TRBV3-1 and J is TRBJ2-1, with 8 bases matching TRBD2. CDR1 is LGHDT and CDR2 is YNNKEL in the germline V gene (reference sequence). The CDR3 runs to 15 residues. Trimming cost V 3 bases and J 7 bases; bases outside gene matches: 8. The CDR3 loop is CASSHRSGSNNEQFF. DNA of the CDR3: TGTGCCAGCAGCCACAGAAGCGGGAGTAATAATGAGCAGTTCTTC.

This clonotype was seen a handful of times. V usage is TRBV7-3 and J usage is TRBJ2-3; D ambiguous. The CDR3 covers 15 residues. Trimming shortened V by 1 base and J by 0 bases, and 8 bases separated the two germline ends. Germline CDR1 is SGHTA and CDR2 is FQGTGA. The CDR3 DNA sequence: TGTGCCAGCAGCTTAATGAGTGGAAGCACAGATACGCAGTATTTT. Its protein product is CASSLMSGSTDTQYF.

This rearrangement joins TRBV20-1 to TRBJ2-7; 9 nucleotides match TRBD1. In germline, CDR1 is DFQATT, CDR2 SNEGSKA (reference sequence). The CDR3 spans 15 residues. Unmatched junction bases numbered 11, after V lost 5 bases and J lost 3 bases. CDR3 residues: CSASPGTGINYEQYF. In nucleotides, the CDR3 is TGCAGTGCTTCCCCCGGGACAGGGATTAACTACGAGCAGTACTTC.

This clonotype appeared a few times. The CDR3 protein is CASSARTGSYGYTF. The CDR3 DNA is TGTGCCAGCAGTGCCCGGACAGGTTCATATGGCTACACCTTC. V is TRBV28 and J is TRBJ1-2, with TRBD1 identical over 7 bases. The CDR3 runs 14 residues. Germline loops: CDR1 MDHEN, CDR2 SYDVKM. V lost 5 bases, J lost 5 bases, and 8 bases stayed unmatched.